One sample yielded the 28 T cell receptor beta chains listed below, sequenced in a study of T cell repertoires in cytomegalovirus infection. The antigens for these receptors are not known. TCRdb re-called the reads with MiXCR, one entry per CDR3 protein. This table holds about 920,000 distinct CDR3 sequences, approximately 33% found once. The sequences come from cultured CD8+ T cells from PBMCs, collected from culture after CMV antigen stimulation. These receptors were obtained from a human donor in good health (CMV status not recorded). Some clones in this sample may be carry-over from other donors' samples.

The rearrangement links TRBV4-2 to TRBJ2-5; 8 nucleotides match TRBD2. The junction had 6 bases not matched to a gene; V was cut back by 4 bases and J by 2 bases. CDR1 LGHNA and CDR2 YNFKEQ come from the germline V gene. This CDR3 has 15 residues. The CDR3 DNA sequence: TGTGCCAGCAGCCCGGGACTAGGGCGACAAGAGACCCAGTACTTC. This gives the protein CASSPGLGRQETQYF.

The chain combines TRBV6-6 with TRBJ1-1; D might be TRBD1 (6 bases). V was trimmed by 0 bases and J by 1 base, leaving 15 bases between them. CDR1 is MNHNY and CDR2 is SVGAGI in the germline V gene (reference sequence). The CDR3 loop spans 17 amino acids. CDR3 coding DNA: TGTGCCAGCAGTTACTCGATTTGGGGGGCGGCGAACACTGAAGCTTTCTTT. As protein: CASSYSIWGAANTEAFF.

The chain's CDR3 is CASSSSHRDTEAFF. The CDR3 DNA reads TGTGCCAGCAGTTCCTCTCACAGGGACACTGAAGCTTTCTTT. This chain uses TRBV12-3 or TRBV12-4 with TRBJ1-1; D may be TRBD1 (6 bases). The CDR3 is made up of 14 amino acids. V dropped 4 bases and J dropped 3 bases, with 12 bases sitting between them.

This clonotype was counted a single time. The chain employs TRBV7-4 and TRBJ2-7; D gene uncertain. This CDR3 is built from 12 residues. The germline CDR1 and CDR2 sequences are SGHVT and SQSDAQ. Trimming took 1 base from V and 5 from J, leaving 6 bases between them. The CDR3 DNA reads as TGTGCCAGCAGCTTAGTCCAACACGAGCAGTACTTC. Translated: CASSLVQHEQYF.

A few counts support this clonotype. This rearrangement joins TRBV5-4 to TRBJ2-1; the D call may be TRBD1 or TRBD2 (5 bases each). This CDR3 spans 12 amino acids. Germline CDR1 is SGHNT and CDR2 is YYREEE (reference sequence). The V end was cut by 4 bases, the J end by 15 bases, with 17 bases between. CDR3 in amino acids: CASSLSGSRRFF. In nucleotides, the CDR3 is TGTGCCAGCAGCCTGTCAGGGAGCCGGCGGTTCTTC.

This chain connects TRBV7-3 to TRBJ1-1; possibly TRBD1 for D (6 bases). This CDR3 has 15 residues. V was pared by 2 bases and J by 6 bases, with 16 bases between. CDR1 SGHTA and CDR2 FQGTGA come from the germline V gene. The CDR3 spells CASSLSAGHFPEAFF. For the CDR3, the DNA is TGTGCCAGCAGCTTATCCGCGGGACATTTTCCTGAAGCTTTCTTT.

The chain uses TRBV5-4 and TRBJ1-1; D not resolved. The CDR3 sequence is 11 residues long. V was clipped by 4 bases and J by 6 bases, with 7 bases between them. Germline V gene lookup returns CDR1 SGHNT and CDR2 YYREEE (reference sequence). The CDR3 DNA is TGTGCCAGCAGCGCAGGAGCTGAAGCTTTCTTT. Protein sequence: CASSAGAEAFF. The whole variable domain, filled in from reference TRBV5-4 and TRBJ1-1, reads ETGVTQSPTHLIKTRGQQVTLRCSSQSGHNTVSWYQQALGQGPQFIFQYYREEENGRGNFPPRFSGLQFPNYSSELNVNALELDDSALYLCASSAGAEAFFGQGTRLTVV.

This clonotype was counted a few times. V gene TRBV28 combines with J gene TRBJ2-2, with 8 bases that match TRBD2. There are 17 residues in the CDR3. Trimming at V came to 6 bases and at J to 1 base, leaving 10 bases not matched to a gene. Per the germline V gene, CDR1 is MDHEN and CDR2 is SYDVKM. The CDR3 sequence is CASSLTGGGWNTGELFF. CDR3 coding DNA: TGTGCCAGCAGCCTTACCGGCGGGGGGTGGAACACCGGGGAGCTGTTTTTT.

This chain connects TRBV6-2 or TRBV6-3 to TRBJ1-2; 7 positions agree with TRBD1. CDR1 and CDR2 from the germline V gene are MNHEY and SVGEGT. V lost 0 bases and J lost 8; bases outside the gene matches: 9. This CDR3 has 15 amino acids. DNA for the CDR3: TGTGCCAGCAGTTACTCGGGGACAGACTTCTTCGGCTACACCTTC. It translates to CASSYSGTDFFGYTF.

Note on this clonotype: A much larger clone lies one base from this, so it may be a read error. V gene TRBV2 combines with J gene TRBJ2-7, with no clear D. Trimming pared 6 bases from V and 2 bases from J, leaving 8 bases between. Germline V gene lookup returns CDR1 SNHLY and CDR2 FYNNEI. The CDR3 extends over 12 amino acids. DNA of the CDR3: TGTGCCAGCAGGTCCCCCCCCTACGAGCAGTACGTC. The encoded protein is CASRSPPYEQYV.

This chain connects TRBV12-3 or TRBV12-4 to TRBJ2-2, with TRBD1 as a possible D gene (5 bases). The germline V and J ends were trimmed by 0 bases and 0 bases, with 8 bases remaining between them. This CDR3 contains 16 residues. The CDR3 reads CASSLATDSNTGELFF. The CDR3 bases are TGTGCCAGCAGTTTAGCGACAGATTCGAACACCGGGGAGCTGTTTTTT.

V is TRBV7-9 and J is TRBJ2-1, with D perhaps TRBD1 or TRBD2 (6 bases each). Trimming left V 9 bases short and J 8 bases short, with 17 bases between. Germline V gives CDR1 SEHNR, CDR2 FQNEAQ (reference sequence). The CDR3 contains 13 residues. The CDR3 region has the DNA TGTGCCAGTTCTCGGGGGCGCAGGGATGAGCAGTTCTTC. This encodes CASSRGRRDEQFF.

This chain links TRBV25-1 with TRBJ2-5; 11 bases map to TRBD2. Germline V gives CDR1 MGHDK, CDR2 SYGVNS. The V and J ends lost 0 bases and 4 bases, in that order; junction bases with no gene match: 16. There are 20 residues in the CDR3. This chain's CDR3 is CASSEYFPIPRLAGRETQYF. For the CDR3, the DNA is TGTGCCAGCAGTGAATACTTCCCTATCCCAAGACTAGCGGGGAGAGAGACCCAGTACTTC.

Details on this clonotype: The junction departs from the called germline gene at one end, perhaps through a read error. The chain uses TRBV6-8 and TRBJ1-4; a possible D gene is TRBD1 (5 bases). Germline CDR1 is MNHGY and CDR2 is SAAAGT. This CDR3 contains 16 residues. The CDR3 nucleotides are TGTGCCAGCAGAACCGACAGTGAAAGGGCGGGGGAAAGACTGTTTTTT. Translation gives CASRTDSERAGERLFF.

Ten or more counts support this clonotype. V is TRBV7-6 and J is TRBJ2-5; the D is unclear. CDR3 length: 13 residues. Trimming shortened V by 1 base and J by 6 bases, and 9 bases separated the two germline ends. Germline lookup yields CDR1 SGHVS and CDR2 FNYEAQ. CDR3 loop: CASSLEGPQTQYF. DNA for the CDR3: TGTGCCAGCAGCTTAGAAGGCCCCCAGACCCAGTACTTC.

In this sample, this clonotype turned up a few times. The rearrangement links TRBV4-1 to TRBJ1-1, with D hard to call. V dropped 0 bases and J dropped 4 bases, with 9 bases sitting between them. CDR3 length: 14 residues. Germline lookup yields CDR1 MGHRA and CDR2 YSYEKL. CDR3 amino acids: CASSQERNPTEAFF. The CDR3, as DNA: TGCGCCAGCAGCCAAGAGCGGAACCCCACTGAAGCTTTCTTT.

V and J are TRBV24-1 and TRBJ1-2; 9 nucleotides match TRBD1. CDR1 and CDR2 (germline): KGHDR, SFDVKD. The CDR3 runs 14 residues. After removal of 3 bases from V and 8 bases from J, the junction contained 6 bases not matched to a gene. The CDR3 DNA sequence: TGTGCCACCAGTGATACACAGGGGGCCAGGGGCTACACCTTC. It translates to CATSDTQGARGYTF.

There are a few counts of this clonotype. This chain uses TRBV5-1 with TRBJ1-2; D not certain. The CDR3 covers 15 residues. Germline V gene sequence: CDR1 SGHRS, CDR2 YFSETQ. Between the trimmed V and J ends, which lost 0 bases and 3 bases, there was a span of 12 bases. The CDR3 nucleotides read TGCGCCAGCAGCTTGGGCCGGGGTGGTGACTATGGCTACACCTTC. Its protein is CASSLGRGGDYGYTF. Full variable domain (rest looked up from reference TRBV5-1 and TRBJ1-2): KAGVTQTPRYLIKTRGQQVTLSCSPISGHRSVSWYQQTPGQGLQFLFEYFSETQRNKGNFPGRFSGRQFSNSRSEMNVSTLELGDSALYLCASSLGRGGDYGYTFGSGTRLTVV.

The V and J genes are TRBV27 and TRBJ1-1, with no clear D. The V gene's germline CDR1 is MNHEY and CDR2 SMNVEV (reference sequence). The length of the CDR3 is 15 residues. V was clipped by 4 bases and J by 1 base, with 13 bases between them. CDR3 DNA: TGTGCCAGCAGTTCCGAACCGTTTGGGAACACTGAAGCTTTCTTT. Translation gives CASSSEPFGNTEAFF.

V gene TRBV10-3 combines with J gene TRBJ1-1; D perhaps matches TRBD1 (5 bases). The length of the CDR3 is 14 residues. CDR1 ENHRY and CDR2 SYGVKD come from the germline V gene. Deletions cut 2 bases from V and 5 bases from J, with 12 bases between. The CDR3 DNA reads TGTGCCATCAGTGAGATGGGGGGTCGGACTGAAGCTTTCTTT. Translation: CAISEMGGRTEAFF.

This chain uses TRBV28 with TRBJ2-1; a weak D match, TRBD2 (6 bases). Trimming left V 3 bases short and J 4 bases short, with 19 bases between. Germline CDR1 reads MDHEN; CDR2 reads SYDVKM. The CDR3 consists of 17 residues. The CDR3 DNA reads TGTGCCAGCAGTTTCCCGGGGAGGCAGGGCCTTTACAATGAGCAGTTCTTC. Its protein product is CASSFPGRQGLYNEQFF.

This clonotype was detected a few times. This chain connects TRBV4-1 to TRBJ1-2, with a tentative D call TRBD1 (6 bases). The CDR3 extends over 16 amino acids. The V and J ends lost 4 bases and 3 bases respectively, with 18 bases between them. The germline V gene has CDR1 MGHRA and CDR2 YSYEKL. The CDR3 coding sequence is TGCGCCAGCAGCCTCACCCAGACAGGAGGAGACTATGGCTACACCTTC. Its translation is CASSLTQTGGDYGYTF.

The rearrangement joins TRBV6-2 or TRBV6-3 to TRBJ2-3, with no clear D. V was shortened by 6 bases and J by 5 bases, with 12 bases between the two germline ends. Germline lookup yields CDR1 MNHEY and CDR2 SVGEGT. CDR3 length: 13 residues. In DNA form, the CDR3 reads TGTGCCAGCAGCCCCCATCCTGGAGATACGCAGTATTTT. This codes for CASSPHPGDTQYF.

The chain links TRBV7-8 to TRBJ1-3; 8 bases match TRBD1. The CDR3 is made up of 15 amino acids. V was clipped by 6 bases and J by 1 base; unmatched bases: 5. The germline V gene has CDR1 SGHVS and CDR2 FQNEAQ. Written as DNA, the CDR3 is TGTGCCAGCAGACCCGGGACAGGTTCTGGAAACACCATATATTTT. As protein: CASRPGTGSGNTIYF.

The rearrangement uses TRBV2 and TRBJ2-1, with a possible D match to TRBD2 (5 bases). Trimming removed 2 bases from V and 5 bases from J, with 19 bases in between. This CDR3 has 17 amino acids. Per germline, CDR1 SNHLY and CDR2 FYNNEI. The CDR3 protein is CASSERDRGVGNNEQFF. The CDR3 DNA is TGTGCCAGCAGTGAAAGGGATCGGGGAGTTGGCAACAATGAGCAGTTCTTC.

This clonotype was counted a single time. V and J are TRBV5-6 and TRBJ1-2; D unclear. The CDR3 spans 13 residues. Trimming pared 6 bases from V and 1 base from J, leaving 10 bases between. Per germline, CDR1 SGHDT and CDR2 YYEEEE. As DNA, the CDR3 is TGTGCCAGCAACGTGGACGGTAACTATGGCTACACCTTC. It encodes CASNVDGNYGYTF.

In this sample, this clonotype turned up many times. The chain employs TRBV12-5 and TRBJ1-1, with 8 bases aligning to TRBD1. Germline V gene data show CDR1 as LGHNT and CDR2 as FRNRAP. J gave up 4 bases and V 5 bases, and 0 bases lay outside the gene matches. The CDR3 covers 12 residues. The CDR3 nucleotides are TGTGCTAGTGGTACAGGGGGCACTGAAGCTTTCTTT. It yields the protein CASGTGGTEAFF.

This rearrangement joins TRBV9 to TRBJ2-7; D may match TRBD1 or TRBD2 (5 bases each). With 4 bases removed from V and 2 bases from J, the gap between germline ends came to 16 bases. The germline gives CDR1 SGDLS, CDR2 YYNGEE. The CDR3 spans 15 residues. CDR3 in DNA: TGTGCCAGCAGCATCGAAGAGGGGATCCCCTACGAGCAGTACTTC. It yields the protein CASSIEEGIPYEQYF. The variable domain in full, completed from reference TRBV9 and TRBJ2-7, reads DSGVTQTPKHLITATGQRVTLRCSPRSGDLSVYWYQQSLDQGLQFLIQYYNGEERAKGNILERFSAQQFPDLHSELNLSSLELGDSALYFCASSIEEGIPYEQYFGPGTRLTVT.